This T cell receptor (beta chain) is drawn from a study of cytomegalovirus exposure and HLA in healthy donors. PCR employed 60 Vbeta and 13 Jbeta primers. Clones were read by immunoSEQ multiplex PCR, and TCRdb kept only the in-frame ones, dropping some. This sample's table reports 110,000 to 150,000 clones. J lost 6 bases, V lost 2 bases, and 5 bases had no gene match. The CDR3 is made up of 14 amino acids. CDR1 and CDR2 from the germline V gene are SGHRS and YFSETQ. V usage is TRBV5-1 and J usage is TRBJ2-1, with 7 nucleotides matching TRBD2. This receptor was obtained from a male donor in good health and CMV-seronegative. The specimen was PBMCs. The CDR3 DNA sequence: TGCGCCAGCAGCTTTGCGGGAGCGGCCAATGAGCAGTTCTTC. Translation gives CASSFAGAANEQFF.